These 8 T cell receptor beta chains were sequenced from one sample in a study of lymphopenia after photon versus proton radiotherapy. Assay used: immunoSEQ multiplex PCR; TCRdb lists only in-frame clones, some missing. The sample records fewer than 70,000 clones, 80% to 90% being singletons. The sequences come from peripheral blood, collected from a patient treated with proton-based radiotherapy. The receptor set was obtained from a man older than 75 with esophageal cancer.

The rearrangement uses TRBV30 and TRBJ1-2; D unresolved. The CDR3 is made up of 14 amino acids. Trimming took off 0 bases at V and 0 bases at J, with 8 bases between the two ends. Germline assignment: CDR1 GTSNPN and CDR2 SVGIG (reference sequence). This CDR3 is CAWSVSQANYGYTF. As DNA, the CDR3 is TGTGCCTGGAGTGTATCCCAAGCTAACTATGGCTACACCTTC. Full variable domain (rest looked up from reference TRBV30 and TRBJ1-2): SQTIHQWPATLVQPVGSPLSLECTVEGTSNPNLYWYRQAAGRGLQLLFYSVGIGQISSEVPQNLSASRPQDRQFILSSKKLLLSDSGFYLCAWSVSQANYGYTFGSGTRLTVV.

CDR3 nucleotides: TGTGCCAGCAGCTTAGTTATACGTGGGAATGAGCAGTTCTTC. It codes for CASSLVIRGNEQFF. The chain combines TRBV7-6 with TRBJ2-1; D ambiguous. Deletions cut 1 base from V and 7 bases from J, with 11 bases between. The germline V gene encodes CDR1 SGHVS and CDR2 FNYEAQ. The CDR3 totals 14 residues.

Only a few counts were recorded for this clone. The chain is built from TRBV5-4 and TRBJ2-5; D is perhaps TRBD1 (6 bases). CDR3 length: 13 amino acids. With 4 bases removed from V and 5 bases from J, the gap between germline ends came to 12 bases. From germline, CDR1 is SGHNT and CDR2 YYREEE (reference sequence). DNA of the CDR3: TGTGCCAGCAGCCAGAAGGGGGATGAGACCCAGTACTTC. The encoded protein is CASSQKGDETQYF.

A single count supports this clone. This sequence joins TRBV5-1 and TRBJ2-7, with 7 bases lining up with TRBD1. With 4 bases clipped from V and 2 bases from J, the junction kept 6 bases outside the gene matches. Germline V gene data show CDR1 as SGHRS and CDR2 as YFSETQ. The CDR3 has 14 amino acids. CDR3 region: CASSMGQPAYEQYF. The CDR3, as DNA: TGCGCCAGCAGCATGGGACAGCCAGCCTACGAGCAGTACTTC.

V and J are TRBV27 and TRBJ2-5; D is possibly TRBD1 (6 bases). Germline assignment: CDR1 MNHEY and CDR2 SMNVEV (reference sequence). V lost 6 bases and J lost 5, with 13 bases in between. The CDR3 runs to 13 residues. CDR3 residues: CASRPTGWETQYF. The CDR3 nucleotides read TGTGCCAGCAGACCGACAGGTTGGGAGACCCAGTACTTC.

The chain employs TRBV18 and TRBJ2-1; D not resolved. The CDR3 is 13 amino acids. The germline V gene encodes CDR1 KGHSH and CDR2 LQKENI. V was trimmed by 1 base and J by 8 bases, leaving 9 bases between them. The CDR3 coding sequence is TGTGCCAGCTCACCACTAGAGGTCTATGAGCAGTTCTTC. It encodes CASSPLEVYEQFF. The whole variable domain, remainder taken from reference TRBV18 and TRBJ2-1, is NAGVMQNPRHLVRRRGQEARLRCSPMKGHSHVYWYRQLPEEGLKFMVYLQKENIIDESGMPKERFSAEFPKEGPSILRIQQVVRGDSAAYFCASSPLEVYEQFFGPGTRLTVL.

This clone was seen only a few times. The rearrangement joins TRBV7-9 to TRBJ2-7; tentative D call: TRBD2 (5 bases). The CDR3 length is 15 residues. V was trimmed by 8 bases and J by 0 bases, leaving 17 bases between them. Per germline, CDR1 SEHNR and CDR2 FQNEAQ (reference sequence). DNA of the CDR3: TGTGCCAGCGTCCCCACCGGGAACCCCTCCTACGAGCAGTACTTC. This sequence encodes CASVPTGNPSYEQYF.

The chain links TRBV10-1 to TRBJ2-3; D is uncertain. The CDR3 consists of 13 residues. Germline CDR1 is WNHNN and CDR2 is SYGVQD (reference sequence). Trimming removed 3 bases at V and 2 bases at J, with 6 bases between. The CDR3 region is CASSDAATDTQYF. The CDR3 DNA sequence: TGCGCCAGCAGTGATGCGGCCACAGATACGCAGTATTTT.